This TCR beta chain was captured in a study of patients and donors after allogeneic stem cell transplantation. MiXCR was run by TCRdb on the RT-PCR reads, yielding one entry per CDR3 protein. The data hold roughly 180,000 distinct CDR3 sequences, with less than 45% observed a single time. From germline, CDR1 is MNHEY and CDR2 SVGAGI. The CDR3 length is 15 residues. With 2 bases removed from V and 3 bases from J, the gap between germline ends came to 8 bases. V gene TRBV6-5 combines with J gene TRBJ1-6; D ambiguous. This receptor was taken from a human donor who was either an allogeneic HSCT recipient or a stem cell or donor lymphocyte infusion donor (not recorded which). It is not recorded whose cells these are; they may come from a transplant donor. Sequencing input: blood, either unsorted or a sorted T cell fraction (not recorded which). The CDR3 region has the DNA TGTGCCAGCAGTTACGGAGGACGCTATAATTCACCCCTCCACTTT. This encodes CASSYGGRYNSPLHF.